The sequence of this T cell receptor (beta chain) was determined in a study of human T cells and chemical hapten exposure. Study overall: The scalp of each patient received a weekly diphenylcyclopropenone dose for the full approximately 26-week study. Affected patients, primarily female, had alopecia areata, totalis or universalis.

TCRdb reprocessed the RACE reads with MiXCR, giving one entry per CDR3 protein. The sample consists of some 330,000 distinct CDR3 sequences, around 5% of them appearing once. The time point was: pre-sensitization, week 0. Treatment denoted: therapeutic diphenylcyclopropenone sensitization with weekly scalp DPC. This CDR3 is 12 amino acids long. Trimming left V 6 bases short and J 7 bases short, with 10 bases between. Germline loops: CDR1 DFQATT, CDR2 SNEGSKA (reference sequence). This clonotype occurred a few times. Here the sequenced sample was whole blood, taken in connection with sensitization to the hapten diphenylcyclopropenone (DPC). This rearrangement joins TRBV20-1 to TRBJ1-6; D gene unclear. This clonotype was obtained from a woman in her late teens or twenties with alopecia areata. Some clones in this sample may be carry-over from other donors' samples. This CDR3 reads CSARRPNSPLHF. The DNA of the CDR3 is TGCAGTGCACGAAGGCCCAATTCACCCCTCCACTTT.